The TCR beta chain under discussion was sequenced for a study of blood T cells in healthy people across ages. This CDR3 spans 14 amino acids. Trimming shortened V by 2 bases and J by 8 bases, and 12 bases separated the two germline ends. Germline CDR1 reads MNHNY; CDR2 reads SVGAGI (reference sequence). This clonotype showed up just a few times. A sample-barcoded 5' primer and a J-beta primer mix were used in a second PCR of roughly 7 to 11 cycles. Per sample, CDR3-containing paired-end reads numbered at least 2.5 million. TCRdb recomputed calls from the 5' RACE reads with MiXCR, one row per CDR3 protein. Of roughly 1,100,000 distinct CDR3 sequences detected, under 30% appear once; the ten largest clones hold 0.65% to 0.75%. These data are also associated with another study on T cells of mothers and their children.

This clonotype was obtained from a girl aged 2-15 years in good health. V gene TRBV6-6 combines with J gene TRBJ1-4; possibly TRBD1 for D (5 bases). The specimen sequenced was blood. The CDR3 nucleotides read TGTGCCAGCAGTTACATTGGGGGGTTAGAAAAACTGTTTTTT. Its protein product is CASSYIGGLEKLFF.